This TCR beta chain comes out of a study of cytomegalovirus exposure and HLA in healthy donors. Whole-study results and caveats: Most sequenced TCRs were rare (though some public TCRs occurred in many donors). With high specificity and sensitivity, the classifier reportedly diagnosed cytomegalovirus status.

About this clone: Its antigen is still unknown.

Generated by immunoSEQ multiplex PCR, the TCRdb table keeps only in-frame clones and is missing some. The sample contains about 110,000 clones, approximately 94% of which appear only once. Germline V gene lookup returns CDR1 SGHAT and CDR2 FQNNGV. CDR3 size: 11 residues. Trimming took off 6 bases at V and 6 bases at J, with 7 bases between the two ends. Sequencing was carried out using PBMCs. The V call is TRBV11-2, the J call TRBJ2-3; no reliable D call. The receptor was derived from a woman between 18 and 30 years old in good health and CMV-seronegative. The CDR3 region is CASRSRDTQYF. The CDR3 nucleotides read TGTGCCAGCAGATCTAGGGATACGCAGTATTTT.